The next 18 T cell receptor beta chains were all read from a single sample in a study of blood T cell repertoires in COVID-19. TCRdb keeps only in-frame clones here, not all; method: immunoSEQ multiplex PCR. The repertoire holds 350,000 to 400,000 clones, with 88% as singletons. Sequenced sample: PBMCs or T cells enriched from blood (not recorded which). The receptor set was obtained from a woman under 30 who had recovered from COVID-19.

V usage is TRBV25-1 and J usage is TRBJ2-1; D unresolved. This CDR3 has 15 residues. V was cut by 6 bases and J by 4 bases, with 16 bases left in between. The germline V gene encodes CDR1 MGHDK and CDR2 SYGVNS. The CDR3 region is CASRQTDSRYNEQFF. The CDR3, as DNA: TGTGCCAGCAGACAAACAGATTCAAGGTACAATGAGCAGTTCTTC.

CDR3 nucleotide sequence: TGTGCCAGCAGTTTCGGACAGGGGCACTTGCAGCCCCAGCATTTT. It specifies CASSFGQGHLQPQHF. The chain couples TRBV28 to TRBJ1-5; TRBD1 matches 9 bases. The germline gives CDR1 MDHEN, CDR2 SYDVKM. The CDR3 length is 15 residues. The J segment lost 7 bases and the V segment lost 3 bases, leaving 7 bases of the junction unmatched.

The rearrangement links TRBV12-3 or TRBV12-4 to TRBJ1-1, with D possibly TRBD1 on 5 matching bases. The V and J ends lost 5 bases and 10 bases respectively, with 17 bases between them. The CDR3 contains 13 residues. CDR3 nucleotides: TGTGCCAGCAGTCTACCGACAGAGTCCAGAGCTTTCTTT. Its translation is CASSLPTESRAFF.

The chain is built from TRBV5-8 and TRBJ2-5, with D possibly TRBD2 on 5 matching bases. Trimming cost V 1 base and J 3 bases, with 13 bases left between them. This CDR3 spans 15 amino acids. The germline CDR1 and CDR2 sequences are SGHTS and YDEGEE. The CDR3 nucleotides read TGTGCCAGCAGCTTGCTTCCCGGGGTGGAAGAGACCCAGTACTTC. Its protein is CASSLLPGVEETQYF.

A few counts support this clone. CDR3 DNA: TGCGCCAGCAGCTGGGGGACTAGCGGAGGCCTTCAGCAGTTCTTC. Protein sequence: CASSWGTSGGLQQFF. The chain couples TRBV5-1 to TRBJ2-1, with TRBD2 identical over 11 bases. CDR3 length: 15 residues. The V gene's germline CDR1 is SGHRS and CDR2 YFSETQ. V shed 3 bases, J shed 11 bases, and the junction held 10 bases outside the gene matches.

This chain uses TRBV5-5 with TRBJ2-2; no definite D call. The V gene lost 1 base and the J gene lost 5 bases, with 9 bases spanning the gap. Germline V gene data show CDR1 as SGHKS and CDR2 as YYEKEE (reference sequence). The CDR3 spans 14 residues. The CDR3 bases are TGTGCCAGCAGCTTGCCTTACGAGACCGGGGAGCTGTTTTTT. Protein product: CASSLPYETGELFF.

The rearrangement uses TRBV5-1 and TRBJ2-1; 7 nucleotides match TRBD1. Germline V CDR1 and CDR2: SGHRS, YFSETQ. Trimming at V came to 3 bases and at J to 0 bases, leaving 21 bases not matched to a gene. The CDR3 covers 21 residues. CDR3 sequence: CASSSPNSTGIYIRSYNEQFF. Here the CDR3 DNA reads TGCGCCAGCAGCTCACCCAACTCGACAGGGATCTATATCCGCTCCTACAATGAGCAGTTCTTC.

The CDR3 DNA follows: TGCGCCAGCAGCCAATTCTTCGCAGGGGAGAGTTCACCCCTCCACTTT. Translation gives CASSQFFAGESSPLHF. The chain joins TRBV4-3 to TRBJ1-6; TRBD1 might be the D (6 bases). The germline CDR1 and CDR2 sequences are LGHNA and YSLEER. The V and J ends lost 2 bases and 9 bases respectively, with 17 bases between them. This CDR3 contains 16 residues.

The chain is built from TRBV11-2 and TRBJ1-3, with D perhaps TRBD1 (5 bases). The germline V and J ends were trimmed by 5 bases and 7 bases, with 15 bases remaining between them. This CDR3 has 14 residues. CDR1 and CDR2 (germline): SGHAT, FQNNGV. CDR3 protein: CASSRRGVGNTIYF. CDR3 coding DNA: TGTGCCAGCAGCAGGAGGGGCGTCGGCAACACCATATATTTT.

The chain combines TRBV6-5 with TRBJ1-1; a possible D gene is TRBD1 (6 bases). The CDR3 sequence is 14 residues long. The V end was cut by 5 bases, the J end by 4 bases, with 14 bases between. Germline CDR1 reads MNHEY; CDR2 reads SVGAGI. The CDR3 DNA is TGTGCCAGCAGTCTGCACAGGGTCCTCACTGAAGCTTTCTTT. It yields the protein CASSLHRVLTEAFF.

The rearrangement links TRBV25-1 to TRBJ1-4; TRBD1 matches at 9 bases. From germline, CDR1 is MGHDK and CDR2 SYGVNS. J was trimmed by 8 bases and V by 2 bases; bases with no gene match: 9. The CDR3 covers 16 residues. CDR3 amino acids: CASSELWTGASEKLFF. The CDR3 coding sequence is TGTGCCAGCAGTGAACTTTGGACAGGGGCCAGCGAAAAACTGTTTTTT.

A single count supports this clone. The genes are TRBV27 and TRBJ2-3, with TRBD2 identical over 8 bases. Germline V gene data show CDR1 as MNHEY and CDR2 as SMNVEV (reference sequence). The CDR3 runs to 16 residues. J lost 4 bases, V lost 6 bases, and 12 bases had no gene match. The DNA for the CDR3 is TGTGCCAGCAGATACCAAGCGGGGGAGGGGTCAGATACGCAGTATTTT. Its translation is CASRYQAGEGSDTQYF.

J is TRBJ2-7 and V is TRBV5-6; 11 nucleotides agree with TRBD1. Trimming took 7 bases from V and 3 from J; bases not matched to a gene: 6. This CDR3 comprises 14 residues. CDR1 SGHDT and CDR2 YYEEEE come from the germline V gene. CDR3 sequence (DNA): TGTGCCAGCCGGAGGACAGGGGGCTACTACGAGCAGTACTTC. This encodes CASRRTGGYYEQYF.

This clone has a single count. The chain uses TRBV10-3 and TRBJ1-2; perhaps TRBD1 as D (6 bases). The V end lost 2 bases, the J end lost 4 bases, and 17 bases lay between the germline ends. The germline CDR1 and CDR2 sequences are ENHRY and SYGVKD. The CDR3 loop spans 16 amino acids. The CDR3 nucleotides read TGTGCCATCAGTGAGCGGGGGACTCGGGGGGCCTATGGCTACACCTTC. Translated, it gives CAISERGTRGAYGYTF.

This chain links TRBV30 with TRBJ1-2, with 11 bases identical to TRBD1. This CDR3 is 15 amino acids long. Germline V gives CDR1 GTSNPN, CDR2 SVGIG (reference sequence). The ends lost 8 bases at V and 3 bases at J; junction bases unmatched: 11. CDR3 bases: TGTGCCAAAACGGGACAGGGGGTCATGGACTATGGCTACACCTTC. Its translation is CAKTGQGVMDYGYTF.

This clone was detected ten times or more. The gene calls are TRBV6-4 and TRBJ2-3; TRBD2 matches 13 bases. From germline, CDR1 is MRHNA and CDR2 SNTAGT. This CDR3 has 16 residues. After removal of 3 bases from V and 3 bases from J, the junction contained 3 bases not matched to a gene. The CDR3 DNA follows: TGTGCCAGCAGTGAACTAGCGGGGGGGCCGACAGATACGCAGTATTTT. Translating gives CASSELAGGPTDTQYF.

The chain recombines TRBV5-1 with TRBJ2-3; the D gene is possibly TRBD1 (6 bases). The CDR3 runs 16 residues. Trimming removed 3 bases from V and 6 bases from J, with 20 bases in between. Germline CDR1 SGHRS, CDR2 YFSETQ. The CDR3 here is CASSSAPAGRGDTQYF. CDR3 nucleotide sequence: TGCGCCAGCAGCTCGGCCCCGGCAGGAAGGGGGGATACGCAGTATTTT.

The chain recombines TRBV18 with TRBJ1-5; 10 bases map to TRBD1. Germline assignment: CDR1 KGHSH and CDR2 LQKENI. V trimming: 5 bases; J trimming: 6 bases; junction bases outside the gene matches: 4. This CDR3 spans 14 amino acids. CDR3 sequence: CASSFGTGVQPQHF. CDR3 sequence (DNA): TGTGCCAGCTCATTTGGGACAGGGGTTCAGCCCCAGCATTTT.